The following is a T cell receptor (beta chain) sequence with its context. Its target is not known. Other DNA sequences in this sample translate to the same CDR3. The CDR3 runs to 13 residues. The junction had 0 bases not matched to a gene; V was cut back by 2 bases and J by 3 bases. The germline V gene encodes CDR1 SGHRS and CDR2 YFSETQ. This sample stems from a study of cytomegalovirus exposure and HLA in healthy donors. Study-wide points: Presence/absence analyses treated sequencing depth as roughly uniform across donors.

All donors participated as healthy donors of bone marrow. At the time of sampling, donors were nominally healthy, though unrecorded immune exposures were likely. The PCR used 60 Vbeta and 13 Jbeta primers. The protocol was immunoSEQ multiplex PCR, while the TCRdb copy is restricted to in-frame clones and leaves out a portion. This table has over 150,000 clones, roughly 86% appearing once. V usage is TRBV5-1 and J usage is TRBJ2-5; 8 bases line up with TRBD1. The TCR comes from a girl between 5 and 17 years old in good health and CMV-seropositive. The sequenced sample consisted of PBMCs. The CDR3 region is CASSLQGEETQYF. CDR3 in DNA: TGCGCCAGCAGCTTACAGGGGGAAGAGACCCAGTACTTC. The full variable domain, rest sourced from reference TRBV5-1 and TRBJ2-5, is KAGVTQTPRYLIKTRGQQVTLSCSPISGHRSVSWYQQTPGQGLQFLFEYFSETQRNKGNFPGRFSGRQFSNSRSEMNVSTLELGDSALYLCASSLQGEETQYFGPGTRLLVL.